One sample yielded the 2 T cell receptor beta chains listed below, sequenced in a study of identical twins. TCRdb used MiXCR to reprocess the 5' RACE reads, holding one entry per CDR3 protein. The sample has 650,000 to 800,000 distinct CDR3 sequences, 8.6% seen once. The same sample was also used in a study of yellow fever vaccine responses in identical twins.

Sample: PBMCs. The receptors stem from a woman aged 18-35 years in good health.

The table lists this clonotype with many counts. The chain couples TRBV5-6 to TRBJ2-4; 14 bases agree with TRBD2. V dropped 4 bases and J dropped 0; count of bases not matched to a gene: 6. Germline V gene data show CDR1 as SGHDT and CDR2 as YYEEEE. The CDR3 covers 18 residues. The CDR3 region is CASSQGLAGDPAKNIQYF. CDR3 nucleotide sequence: TGTGCCAGCAGCCAGGGACTAGCGGGAGACCCAGCCAAAAACATTCAGTACTTC.

This sequence joins TRBV5-1 and TRBJ2-1; 15 nucleotides align to TRBD2. Looked up from germline, CDR1 is SGHRS and CDR2 is YFSETQ. The CDR3 runs 17 residues. V was clipped by 4 bases and J by 8 bases; unmatched bases: 10. CDR3 nucleotides: TGCGCCAGCAGCCCGGGGACTAGCGGGAGGTTATTGCATGAGCAGTTCTTC. Protein sequence: CASSPGTSGRLLHEQFF.